Each of the 9 T cell receptor beta chains below was sequenced from the same sample in a study of control samples from healthy donors and cancer patients (TCRdb year 2020). The library was built by means of the immunoSEQ multiplex PCR assay. Sourced from immuneACCESS, this table was stored by TCRdb with only in-frame sequences that have V and J called. A share of the clones is absent; for the studies checked, an unresolved V gene accounts for under half, and the remainder has no known explanation. The sample table shows 70,000 to 85,000 clones, and roughly 88% are seen once. The ten largest make up roughly 12% of the sample. The specimen was PBMCs. The receptor source for this set is a man between 60 and 75 years old with head and neck cancer.

The chain carries TRBV30 and TRBJ1-1; 7 nucleotides line up with TRBD1. Trimming cost V 1 base and J 0 bases; bases outside gene matches: 8. The V gene's germline CDR1 is GTSNPN and CDR2 SVGIG (reference sequence). This CDR3 has 16 amino acids. This CDR3 reads CAWSAGTVLMNTEAFF. The CDR3 bases are TGTGCCTGGAGTGCTGGGACAGTTCTCATGAACACTGAAGCTTTCTTT.

The V gene is TRBV28, the J gene TRBJ2-3; 9 nucleotides line up with TRBD1. The CDR3 runs 14 residues. Germline assignment: CDR1 MDHEN and CDR2 SYDVKM. With 6 bases clipped from V and 14 bases from J, the junction kept 15 bases outside the gene matches. This chain's CDR3 is CASRSWYGQGNLYF. DNA of the CDR3: TGTGCCAGCAGGTCCTGGTATGGACAGGGGAATTTGTATTTT.

The chain couples TRBV6-2 or TRBV6-3 to TRBJ1-2, with D possibly being TRBD1 (6 bases). V gave up 0 bases and J gave up 8 bases, with 7 bases separating them. The CDR3 consists of 12 residues. In germline, CDR1 is MNHEY, CDR2 SVGEGT. The CDR3 spells CASSYSTGGYTF. The CDR3 DNA follows: TGTGCCAGCAGTTACTCCACAGGGGGCTACACCTTC.

The chain has TRBV5-1 and TRBJ2-2; 7 nucleotides match TRBD1. Losses at the gene ends were 3 bases for V and 8 bases for J; bases not matched to a gene: 7. CDR1 SGHRS and CDR2 YFSETQ come from the germline V gene. The CDR3 loop spans 14 amino acids. Written as DNA, the CDR3 is TGCGCCAGCAGCTGGCAACAGGGGTCGGGGGAGCTGTTTTTT. Its translation is CASSWQQGSGELFF.

This clone was observed once. The genes are TRBV6-5 and TRBJ1-1, with D uncertain. V was pared by 5 bases and J by 4 bases, with 14 bases between. The CDR3 sequence is 14 residues long. The V gene's germline CDR1 is MNHEY and CDR2 SVGAGI. CDR3 nucleotide sequence: TGTGCCAGCAGTCTGGGCGGAGGTTTCACTGAAGCTTTCTTT. Amino acids: CASSLGGGFTEAFF.

The chain links TRBV7-6 to TRBJ2-3; D perhaps matches TRBD1 (5 bases). Per germline, CDR1 SGHVS and CDR2 FNYEAQ. The V end was cut by 1 base, the J end by 4 bases, with 15 bases between. The CDR3 contains 16 residues. The CDR3: CASSLGPGNAADTQYF. CDR3 DNA sequence: TGTGCCAGCAGCTTAGGACCAGGGAACGCCGCAGATACGCAGTATTTT.

V gene TRBV5-8 combines with J gene TRBJ2-2, with D unresolved. V shed 0 bases and J shed 5 bases, with 14 bases lying between them. CDR1 and CDR2 from the germline V gene are SGHTS and YDEGEE. This CDR3 spans 16 amino acids. The CDR3 DNA is TGTGCCAGCAGCTTGGTGGGTGGAACTCGGACCGGGGAGCTGTTTTTT. This translates into CASSLVGGTRTGELFF.

This clone came up once. The chain joins TRBV6-4 to TRBJ1-5; D unresolved. V was cut by 4 bases and J by 5 bases, with 9 bases left in between. The CDR3 sequence is 13 residues long. Germline V gene lookup returns CDR1 MRHNA and CDR2 SNTAGT. Here the CDR3 DNA reads TGTGCCAGCAGTGTTGAGGAAGATCAGCCCCAGCATTTT. Protein: CASSVEEDQPQHF.

The CDR3 region is CASSPQGRGDTEAFF. The CDR3 DNA follows: TGTGCCAGCAGTCCCCAGGGAAGGGGGGATACTGAAGCTTTCTTT. V is TRBV28 and J is TRBJ1-1, with D perhaps TRBD1 (6 bases). CDR3 length: 15 residues. V was cut by 5 bases and J by 5 bases, with 18 bases left in between. Germline assignment: CDR1 MDHEN and CDR2 SYDVKM.